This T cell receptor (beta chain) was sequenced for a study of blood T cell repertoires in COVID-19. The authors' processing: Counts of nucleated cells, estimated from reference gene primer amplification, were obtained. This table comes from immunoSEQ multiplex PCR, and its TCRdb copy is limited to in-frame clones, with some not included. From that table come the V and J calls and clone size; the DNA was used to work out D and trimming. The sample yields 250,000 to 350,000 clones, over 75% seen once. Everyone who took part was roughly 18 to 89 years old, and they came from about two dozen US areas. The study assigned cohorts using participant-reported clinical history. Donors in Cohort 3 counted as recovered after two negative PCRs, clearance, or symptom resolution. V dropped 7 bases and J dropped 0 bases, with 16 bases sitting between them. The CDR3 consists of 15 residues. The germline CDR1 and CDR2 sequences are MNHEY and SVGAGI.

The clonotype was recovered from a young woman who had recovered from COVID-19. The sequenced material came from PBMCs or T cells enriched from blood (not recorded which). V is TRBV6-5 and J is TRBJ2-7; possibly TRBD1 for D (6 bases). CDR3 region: CASTGTIGFSYEQYF. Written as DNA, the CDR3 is TGTGCCAGCACGGGGACAATCGGATTCTCCTACGAGCAGTACTTC.